A selection of T cell receptor beta chains follows, all from one sample in a study of T-cell memory formation after mild COVID-19. MiXCR, run by TCRdb on the 5' RACE reads, gives a single entry per CDR3 protein. The table lists 100,000 or so distinct CDR3 sequences, roughly 10% of them singletons. What was sequenced was PBMCs or a T cell subset sorted from them (not recorded which). All receptors come from a man between 18 and 29 years old who had mild COVID-19 (a few samples of this study predate the infection). Cell type and time point are not known. CDR3s include the opening cysteine and the closing phenylalanine or tryptophan. The order of the fields is D gene, J gene, clone size, V gene, CDR3 DNA, CDR3 protein. D genes are given only for firm matches. A clone size is listed for some rows: how often the clone was seen (once, few, many), or a class if it is expanded.

>.|TRBJ2-1|.|TRBV29-1
TGCAGCTCTTGGGGGGCAGGTGGGAATGAGCAGTTCTTC
CSSWGAGGNEQFF
>.|TRBJ2-2|.|TRBV7-9
TGTGCCAGCAGCCCTAGCCCCGGGTATAGCCACGGGGAGCTGTTTTTT
CASSPSPGYSHGELFF
>TRBD1|TRBJ1-6|.|TRBV7-6
TGTGCCAGCAGCTTGGACAGGTGGAATTCACCCCTCCACTTT
CASSLDRWNSPLHF
>TRBD2|TRBJ2-2|few|TRBV6-1
TGTGCCAGCAGTTCCGGGACTAGGCTTCCCGGGGAGCTGTTTTTT
CASSSGTRLPGELFF
>.|TRBJ2-5|.|TRBV29-1
TGCAGCGTTGAGTCCGGTAGGGGGTACCAAGAGACCCAGTACTTC
CSVESGRGYQETQYF
>.|TRBJ2-1|few|TRBV13
TGTGCCAGCAGCTTAAGGCTAGCTCGTGATGAGCAGTTCTTC
CASSLRLARDEQFF
>TRBD1|TRBJ1-2|.|TRBV5-1
TGCGCCAGCAGCCCAAACCCTCAGGGGGTATGGAACTATGGCTACACCTTC
CASSPNPQGVWNYGYTF
>.|TRBJ2-7|.|TRBV30
TGTGCCTGGACTGGGGGCGGGTCCTACGAGCAGTACTTC
CAWTGGGSYEQYF
>TRBD2|TRBJ2-2|few|TRBV12-5
TGTGCTAGTGGTTTCTCACTAGCGGGGGGCAGCACCGGGGAGCTGTTTTTT
CASGFSLAGGSTGELFF
>.|TRBJ2-6|many|TRBV4-3
TGCGCCAGCAGCCAGGACAGTCCCTCTGGGGCCAACGTCCTGACTTTC
CASSQDSPSGANVLTF
>.|TRBJ2-5|few|TRBV6-4
TGTGCCAGCAGTGATGAGGGGGGGTCCGCCCAGTACTTC
CASSDEGGSAQYF
>.|TRBJ2-3|few|TRBV6-5
TGTGCCAGCAGTTACGGGACTACAGATACGCAGTATTTT
CASSYGTTDTQYF
>.|TRBJ2-5|.|TRBV11-2
TGTGCCAGCAGCTTAACAGGGAAAGAGACCCAGTACTTC
CASSLTGKETQYF
>.|TRBJ2-7|few|TRBV20-1
TGCAGTGCTAGGGCGGTAGGCGGGGTCTACGAGCAGTACTTC
CSARAVGGVYEQYF
>.|TRBJ1-1|few|TRBV18
TGTGCCAGCTCGCTCGGGTCGTACGCGAACACTGAAGCTTTCTTT
CASSLGSYANTEAFF
>.|TRBJ2-3|.|TRBV7-2
TGTGCCAGCGCGTGGTCGGAGGGGGCGACAGATACGCAGTATTTT
CASAWSEGATDTQYF
>.|TRBJ1-1|.|TRBV4-1
TGCGCCAGCAGCCGCGATCAGGCCGGGGGGTTGAACACTGAAGCTTTCTTT
CASSRDQAGGLNTEAFF
>.|TRBJ1-5|few|TRBV6-6
TGTGCCAGCAGGCCGCTGGATAGCAATCAGCCCCAGCATTTT
CASRPLDSNQPQHF
>.|TRBJ2-3|.|TRBV7-9
TGTGCCAGCAGCTACCCTGGGGGAGAGGATCCGGATACGCAGTATTTT
CASSYPGGEDPDTQYF
>.|TRBJ2-3|few|TRBV24-1
TGTGCCACCAGTGACCCCACCTGGGGGGATACGCAGTATTTT
CATSDPTWGDTQYF
>.|TRBJ2-3|few|TRBV4-3
TGCGCCAGCAGCCAAGATGATGGGAGAGATACGCAGTATTTT
CASSQDDGRDTQYF
>TRBD1|TRBJ2-1|.|TRBV7-9
TGTGCCAGCAGAACCGGGACAGGGGGCGAGCAGTTCTTC
CASRTGTGGEQFF
>.|TRBJ1-3|few|TRBV18
TGTGCCAGCCCAAGAGCGCTCTTCTCTGGAAACACCATATATTTT
CASPRALFSGNTIYF
>.|TRBJ2-7|few|TRBV4-1
TGCGCCAGCAGCCAAGGAGGAGAGGGATACGAGCAGTACTTC
CASSQGGEGYEQYF
>TRBD2|TRBJ2-5|few|TRBV5-5
TGTGCCAGCAGCTTGGCCCTAGCGGGGTTGGAGACCCAGTACTTC
CASSLALAGLETQYF
>TRBD1|TRBJ2-5|.|TRBV2
TGTGCCACAGGGGGAGAGACCCAGTACTTC
CATGGETQYF
>.|TRBJ1-2|.|TRBV15
TGTGCCACCAGCAGAGATACAGAGTCTTTCTATGGCTACACCTTC
CATSRDTESFYGYTF
>TRBD1|TRBJ2-1|few|TRBV5-6
TGTGCCAGCAGCGCCGGGACAGGGAGCTCCTACAATGAGCAGTTCTTC
CASSAGTGSSYNEQFF
>.|TRBJ2-5|.|TRBV9
TGTGCCAGCAGCGCGGACACGGACGTTGAGACCCAGTACTTC
CASSADTDVETQYF
>TRBD2|TRBJ2-3|.|TRBV19
TGTGCCAGTAGGCTTCTAGCGGGGACCACAGATACGCAGTATTTT
CASRLLAGTTDTQYF
>.|TRBJ2-4|many|TRBV5-4
TGTGCCAGCAGCTTGAGAGGGGATGGGAAAAACATTCAGTACTTC
CASSLRGDGKNIQYF
>TRBD1|TRBJ2-1|few|TRBV6-5
TGTGCCAGCAGTTACGGGGACAGGGGGGAGCAGTTCTTC
CASSYGDRGEQFF
>.|TRBJ1-1|.|TRBV12-3/TRBV12-4
TGTGCCAGCAGTACCGGGACAGAAGCTTTCTTT
CASSTGTEAFF
>.|TRBJ2-5|many|TRBV11-3
TGTGCCAGCAGCTTAGCCGATCAAGAGACCCAGTACTTC
CASSLADQETQYF
>TRBD1|TRBJ1-5|.|TRBV27
TGTGCCAGCAGTGTTGACAGTTACAGGGGGGCCCAGCATTTT
CASSVDSYRGAQHF
>.|TRBJ2-4|many|TRBV21-1
TGTGCCAGCAGCAAAGGACGGATAGCCAAAAACATTCAGTACTTC
CASSKGRIAKNIQYF
>TRBD2|TRBJ2-3|few|TRBV5-6
TGTGCCAGCAGCTCGGGCCTAGCGGGGGTGGGAGATACGCAGTATTTT
CASSSGLAGVGDTQYF
>.|TRBJ1-5|few|TRBV5-1
TGCGCCAGCAGCTTGGGCCAGGGCCGCAATCAGCCCCAGCATTTT
CASSLGQGRNQPQHF
>.|TRBJ2-3|.|TRBV29-1
TGCAGCGTTGATTGGCCAACCACAGATACGCAGTATTTT
CSVDWPTTDTQYF
>.|TRBJ1-1|few|TRBV18
TGTGCCAGCTCACCACGAGCCACGAACACTGAAGCTTTCTTT
CASSPRATNTEAFF
>TRBD1|TRBJ2-1|few|TRBV15
TGTGCCACCAGCAGAGGCCGGGACAGGGGCCTCACGGATGAGCAGTTCTTC
CATSRGRDRGLTDEQFF
>.|TRBJ2-5|few|TRBV7-9
TGTGCCAGCAGCCTATTCAAGAGTGGGCAAGAGACCCAGTACTTC
CASSLFKSGQETQYF
>TRBD1|TRBJ1-5|.|TRBV5-5
TGTGCCAGCAGCCCACGGGACAGCGATCAGCCCCAGCATTTT
CASSPRDSDQPQHF
>.|TRBJ2-6|few|TRBV4-2
TGTGCCAGCAGCCAACACACAGGGACCGGGGCCAACGTCCTGACTTTC
CASSQHTGTGANVLTF
>TRBD2|TRBJ2-1|few|TRBV4-3
TGCGCCAGCAGCCAGGGACTAGACTCCTACAATGAGCAGTTCTTC
CASSQGLDSYNEQFF
>.|TRBJ1-2|few|TRBV6-2/TRBV6-3
TGTGCCAGCAGTTATTCGCTTTTTGGTGGCTACACCTTC
CASSYSLFGGYTF
>.|TRBJ2-4|.|TRBV4-3
TGCGCCAGCAGCCAAGATCGAGGGGCAGGTCCAAACATTCAGTACTTC
CASSQDRGAGPNIQYF
>TRBD1|TRBJ2-2|.|TRBV28
TGTGCCAGCAGGCCGGGACAGGGGCCCGGGGAGCTGTTTTTT
CASRPGQGPGELFF
>.|TRBJ2-5|many|TRBV7-9
TGTGCCAGCAGCTTAGCAGGACCGGCCGAGACCCAGTACTTC
CASSLAGPAETQYF
>.|TRBJ2-1|few|TRBV12-3/TRBV12-4
TGTGCCAGCAGTCCCCATCCCGTCCCCAATGAGCAGTTCTTC
CASSPHPVPNEQFF
>TRBD1|TRBJ2-6|few|TRBV7-9
TGTGCCAGCAGGGCTACAGGGGGCTCTGGGGCCAACGTCCTGACTTTC
CASRATGGSGANVLTF
>.|TRBJ1-1|few|TRBV20-1
TGCAGTGCTACCACAACCAGGGTGAACACTGAAGCTTTCTTT
CSATTTRVNTEAFF
>TRBD2|TRBJ2-1|.|TRBV24-1
TGTGCCACCAGTGATTCCCTAGCGGGGTCCTACAATGAGCAGTTCTTC
CATSDSLAGSYNEQFF
>TRBD2|TRBJ2-7|.|TRBV27
TGTGCCAGCAGTTCCAGCGGGGTCGACTCCTACGAGCAGTACTTC
CASSSSGVDSYEQYF
>.|TRBJ2-1|few|TRBV7-3
TGTGCCAGCAGCTTAGATCAGGGGCCGTACAATGAGCAGTTCTTC
CASSLDQGPYNEQFF